Following are 18 T cell receptor beta chains from one sample sequenced in a study of T cell repertoires in cytomegalovirus infection. TCRdb redid the calling of the reads with MiXCR, one entry per CDR3 protein. Of roughly 760,000 distinct CDR3 sequences listed, 35% to 45% are singletons. Material for sequencing was PBMCs. These TCRs come from a human donor in good health (CMV status not recorded). Some clones in this sample may be carry-over from other donors' samples.

This clonotype came up many times. The chain employs TRBV7-2 and TRBJ1-1; TRBD1 might be the D (6 bases). Deletions cut 1 base from V and 7 bases from J, with 10 bases between. The CDR3 is made up of 13 amino acids. Germline lookup yields CDR1 SGHTA and CDR2 FQGNSA. CDR3 bases: TGTGCCAGCAGCTTAGTAGCAGGGGTTGAAGCTTTCTTT. Translated: CASSLVAGVEAFF.

The rearrangement links TRBV28 to TRBJ1-1, with TRBD1 as a possible D gene (6 bases). Trimming removed 5 bases from V and 2 bases from J, with 15 bases in between. The CDR3 has 15 amino acids. From germline, CDR1 is MDHEN and CDR2 SYDVKM. CDR3 region: CASSPPGQINTEAFF. In nucleotides, the CDR3 is TGTGCCAGCAGTCCACCCGGACAGATCAACACTGAAGCTTTCTTT.

The rearrangement uses TRBV19 and TRBJ2-7; D might be TRBD1 (7 bases). Trimming took 4 bases from V and 6 from J, leaving 13 bases between them. Germline-derived CDR1 and CDR2 are LNHDA and SQIVND (reference sequence). CDR3 length: 13 residues. CDR3 bases: TGTGCCAGTAGTAGCGGGACAGCTATCGAGCAGTACTTC. It is translated as CASSSGTAIEQYF.

About this clonotype itself: At one end, the junction sequence differs from germline, possibly due to a read error. V usage is TRBV20-1 and J usage is TRBJ1-3; no definite D call. The CDR3 loop spans 13 amino acids. Germline V gene lookup returns CDR1 DFQATT and CDR2 SNEGSKA (reference sequence). The CDR3 coding sequence is TGCAGTGTTAGAGGGCAGCTAGGAAACACCATATATTTT. Translated, it gives CSVRGQLGNTIYF.

The chain employs TRBV7-6 and TRBJ2-3; perhaps TRBD2 as D (5 bases). CDR3 size: 15 residues. Germline-derived CDR1 and CDR2 are SGHVS and FNYEAQ. Trimming left V 5 bases short and J 2 bases short, with 14 bases between. The CDR3 region has the DNA TGTGCCAGCAGCCATGTGAGGGATTTCACAGATACGCAGTATTTT. It encodes CASSHVRDFTDTQYF.

This clonotype was counted only a few times. V and J are TRBV20-1 and TRBJ2-3, with 10 bases matching TRBD2. The CDR3 extends over 17 amino acids. Germline assignment: CDR1 DFQATT and CDR2 SNEGSKA (reference sequence). Germline trimming cut 1 base from V and 0 bases from J; bases unmatched to any gene: 7. For the CDR3, the DNA is TGCAGTGCTAGAGTACTAGCGGGGATCTCTAGCACAGATACGCAGTATTTT. Residues: CSARVLAGISSTDTQYF.

This clonotype appeared a few times. This chain connects TRBV7-9 to TRBJ2-3; 7 bases agree with TRBD1. CDR3 length: 15 residues. Germline assignment: CDR1 SEHNR and CDR2 FQNEAQ (reference sequence). The J segment lost 3 bases and the V segment lost 4 bases, leaving 7 bases of the junction unmatched. The CDR3 region is CASSYRQGGTDTQYF. CDR3 DNA sequence: TGTGCCAGCAGCTATCGACAGGGCGGGACAGATACGCAGTATTTT.

The gene calls are TRBV12-3 or TRBV12-4 and TRBJ2-2, with D hard to call. V dropped 6 bases and J dropped 1 base, with 15 bases sitting between them. The CDR3 consists of 16 residues. In nucleotides, the CDR3 is TGTGCCAGCAGCCCTCGGAGTAGGTTGAACACCGGGGAGCTGTTTTTT. Translating gives CASSPRSRLNTGELFF.

The chain uses TRBV12-3 or TRBV12-4 and TRBJ1-3; 7 nucleotides line up with TRBD1. V was pared by 4 bases and J by 2 bases, with 2 bases of the junction left unmatched. This CDR3 is built from 14 residues. In DNA form, the CDR3 reads TGTGCCAGCAGTTCCGGGACAGCTGGAAACACCATATATTTT. It codes for CASSSGTAGNTIYF.

This clonotype was observed a handful of times. The gene calls are TRBV6-6 and TRBJ1-4, with 9 bases that match TRBD1. This CDR3 comprises 17 residues. Germline V gene lookup returns CDR1 MNHNY and CDR2 SVGAGI (reference sequence). The trim removed 4 bases at V and 10 bases at J, leaving 16 bases unmatched. The DNA of the CDR3 is TGTGCCAGCAGTTCTCAACGAGCCGGGACAGGGAAAGCAAAACTGTTTTTT. Its translation: CASSSQRAGTGKAKLFF.

The V and J genes are TRBV6-2 or TRBV6-3 and TRBJ2-5; D might be TRBD2 (6 bases). The CDR3 contains 14 residues. Germline CDR1 is MNHEY and CDR2 is SVGEGT. The V end was cut by 7 bases, the J end by 1 base, with 13 bases between. This chain's CDR3 is CASTRGDFQETQYF. DNA of the CDR3: TGTGCCAGCACGAGAGGGGACTTCCAAGAGACCCAGTACTTC.

V is TRBV2 and J is TRBJ1-1; D might be TRBD1 (5 bases). The V gene's germline CDR1 is SNHLY and CDR2 FYNNEI. There are 14 residues in the CDR3. V was cut by 6 bases and J by 8 bases, with 19 bases left in between. CDR3 nucleotide sequence: TGTGCCAGCAGGCCACAGGCGACCCAGCCCGAAGCTTTCTTT. It specifies CASRPQATQPEAFF.

This clonotype has just a few counts. The rearrangement links TRBV11-2 to TRBJ2-4, with 7 bases matching TRBD2. This CDR3 region has 15 residues. Germline loops: CDR1 SGHAT, CDR2 FQNNGV. V shed 6 bases, J shed 0 bases, and the junction held 5 bases outside the gene matches. In DNA, the CDR3 is TGTGCCAGCAGAGGGCTAGCGGCAGCCAAAAACATTCAGTACTTC. Its protein is CASRGLAAAKNIQYF.

This chain connects TRBV6-8 to TRBJ1-2; D unresolved. Germline-derived CDR1 and CDR2 are MNHGY and SAAAGT. V was shortened by 3 bases and J by 4 bases, with 15 bases between the two germline ends. The CDR3 is made up of 15 amino acids. The CDR3 region is CASSYSDWTVYGYTF. In nucleotides, the CDR3 is TGTGCCAGCAGTTATTCGGACTGGACCGTCTATGGCTACACCTTC.

This clonotype was recorded many times. J is TRBJ2-1 and V is TRBV7-6, with D possibly matching TRBD1 (6 bases). Trimming took 4 bases from V and 3 from J, leaving 19 bases between them. This CDR3 is 17 amino acids long. Germline V gene lookup returns CDR1 SGHVS and CDR2 FNYEAQ. The CDR3: CASSSRGIKDSYNEQFF. Written as DNA, the CDR3 is TGTGCCAGCAGCTCGAGGGGGATCAAAGACAGCTACAATGAGCAGTTCTTC.

This clonotype was seen a handful of times. The chain is built from TRBV28 and TRBJ2-7; tentative D call: TRBD1 (6 bases). CDR1 and CDR2 from the germline V gene are MDHEN and SYDVKM. The CDR3 totals 14 residues. Between the trimmed V and J ends, which lost 6 bases and 3 bases, there was a span of 15 bases. CDR3 loop: CASSPDSPYYEQYF. The CDR3 nucleotides are TGTGCCAGCAGCCCGGACAGCCCATACTACGAGCAGTACTTC.

In this sample, this clonotype turned up once. This may be a read error, as it is one base from a much larger clone. Lacking the conserved final phenylalanine or tryptophan, this CDR3 likely reflects a read error. The V gene is TRBV7-2, the J gene TRBJ2-5; D remains unclear. V lost 3 bases, J lost 0 bases, and 8 bases lay in between. The CDR3 sequence is 14 residues long. The germline CDR1 and CDR2 sequences are SGHTA and FQGNSA. The CDR3 is CASSFYMYQETQYL. CDR3 bases: TGTGCCAGCAGCTTCTACATGTACCAAGAGACCCAGTACTTA.

V usage is TRBV19 and J usage is TRBJ1-1; 8 bases align to TRBD1. After removal of 10 bases from V and 2 bases from J, the junction contained 6 bases not matched to a gene. Per the germline V gene, CDR1 is LNHDA and CDR2 is SQIVND (reference sequence). The CDR3 runs to 13 residues. DNA for the CDR3: TGTGCCACCGGACAGGGTTCCAACACTGAAGCTTTCTTT. Protein: CATGQGSNTEAFF.